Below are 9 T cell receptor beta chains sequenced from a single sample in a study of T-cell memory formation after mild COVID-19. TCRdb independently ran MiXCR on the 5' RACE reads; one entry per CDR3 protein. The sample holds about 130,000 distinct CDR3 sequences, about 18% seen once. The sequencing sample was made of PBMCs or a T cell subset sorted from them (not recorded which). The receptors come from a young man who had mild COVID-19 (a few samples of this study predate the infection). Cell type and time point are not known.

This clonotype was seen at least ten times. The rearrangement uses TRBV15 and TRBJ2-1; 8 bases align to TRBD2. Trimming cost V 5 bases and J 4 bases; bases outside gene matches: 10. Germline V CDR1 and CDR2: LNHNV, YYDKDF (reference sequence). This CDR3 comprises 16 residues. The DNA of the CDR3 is TGTGCCACCAGCGTCTCAGGCGGGGGGCATTACAATGAGCAGTTCTTC. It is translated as CATSVSGGGHYNEQFF.

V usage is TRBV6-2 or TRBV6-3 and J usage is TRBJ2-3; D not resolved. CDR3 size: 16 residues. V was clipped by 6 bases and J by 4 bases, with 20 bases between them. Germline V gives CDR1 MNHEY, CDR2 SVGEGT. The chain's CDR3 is CASSRGGPRLADTQYF. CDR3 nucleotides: TGTGCCAGCAGCCGAGGTGGGCCCCGCCTAGCAGATACGCAGTATTTT.

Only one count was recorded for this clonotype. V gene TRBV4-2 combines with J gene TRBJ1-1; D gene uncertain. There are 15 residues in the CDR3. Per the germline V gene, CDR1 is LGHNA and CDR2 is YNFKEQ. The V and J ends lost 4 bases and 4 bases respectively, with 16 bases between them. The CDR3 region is CASSLGRSAVTEAFF. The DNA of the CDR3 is TGTGCCAGCAGCCTTGGCAGAAGCGCCGTCACTGAAGCTTTCTTT.

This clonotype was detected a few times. DNA for the CDR3: TGCAGTGCTGGGAAGGGCAGGGCTGGTCAGCCCCAGCATTTT. Its protein product is CSAGKGRAGQPQHF. This sequence joins TRBV20-1 and TRBJ1-5; D is perhaps TRBD1 (5 bases). Germline CDR1 DFQATT, CDR2 SNEGSKA (reference sequence). V was pared by 5 bases and J by 6 bases, with 17 bases between. CDR3 length: 14 residues.

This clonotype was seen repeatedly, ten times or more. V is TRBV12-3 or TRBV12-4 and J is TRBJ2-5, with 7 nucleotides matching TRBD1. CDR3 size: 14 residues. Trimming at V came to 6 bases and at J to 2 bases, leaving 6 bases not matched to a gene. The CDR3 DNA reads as TGTGCCAGCAGCACACTGGACAGGCAAGAGACCCAGTACTTC. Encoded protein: CASSTLDRQETQYF.

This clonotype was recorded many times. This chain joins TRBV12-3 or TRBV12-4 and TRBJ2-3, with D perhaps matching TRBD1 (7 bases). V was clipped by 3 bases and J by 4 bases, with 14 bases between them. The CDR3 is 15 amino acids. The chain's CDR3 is CASSFGAGQSDTQYF. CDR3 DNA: TGTGCCAGCAGTTTTGGTGCGGGACAGTCAGATACGCAGTATTTT.

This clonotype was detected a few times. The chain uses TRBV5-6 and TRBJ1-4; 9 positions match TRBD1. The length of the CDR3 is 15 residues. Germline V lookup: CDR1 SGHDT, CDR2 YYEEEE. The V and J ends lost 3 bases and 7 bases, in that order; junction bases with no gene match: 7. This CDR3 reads CASSSPGTGSEKLFF. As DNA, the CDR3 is TGTGCCAGCAGCTCACCCGGGACAGGGTCTGAAAAACTGTTTTTT.

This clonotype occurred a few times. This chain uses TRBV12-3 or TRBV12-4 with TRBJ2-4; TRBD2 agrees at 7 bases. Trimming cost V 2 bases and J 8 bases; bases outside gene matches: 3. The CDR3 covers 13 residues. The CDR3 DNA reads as TGTGCCAGCAGTTTACGGGCGGGGGACATTCAGTACTTC. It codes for CASSLRAGDIQYF.

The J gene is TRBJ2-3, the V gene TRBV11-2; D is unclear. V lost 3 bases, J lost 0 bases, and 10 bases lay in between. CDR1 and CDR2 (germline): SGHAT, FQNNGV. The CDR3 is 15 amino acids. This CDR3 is CASSLGPDSTDTQYF. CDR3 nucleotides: TGTGCCAGCAGCTTGGGTCCCGATAGCACAGATACGCAGTATTTT.